This T cell receptor beta chain originates from a study of early T cells in non-severe SARS-CoV-2 infection. As for the study in general: Investigators sequenced bulk RNA drawn from unsorted whole blood, and chains remained unpaired.

Findings of the study overall: Matches to VDJdb favored anti-spike CD8 responses and missed private and CD4 specificities.

A note on this clonotype: The target antigen is unknown.

V was shortened by 8 bases and J by 4 bases, with 11 bases between the two germline ends. The CDR3 extends over 12 amino acids. From germline, CDR1 is MNHEY and CDR2 SMNVEV (reference sequence). Attached unique molecular identifiers marked individual cDNA molecules. TCRdb passed the 5' RACE reads through MiXCR, listing each CDR3 protein once. The sample has 60,000 to 85,000 distinct CDR3 sequences, about a sixth seen once. This sequence originates from an adult who was a healthcare worker with PCR-confirmed SARS-CoV-2 infection or an uninfected control (not recorded which). The rearrangement links TRBV27 to TRBJ1-1; tentative D call: TRBD1 (5 bases). The sequenced sample consisted of whole blood. The chain's CDR3 is CASGMGGTEAFF. DNA of the CDR3: TGTGCCAGCGGTATGGGGGGCACTGAAGCTTTCTTT.